One sample yielded the 6 T cell receptor beta chains listed below, sequenced in a study of T cell responses to AZD1222 COVID-19 vaccine. The assay was immunoSEQ multiplex PCR, and TCRdb's table has in-frame clones only and misses some. The table includes about 93,000 clones, approximately 86% detected once. The source was peripheral blood, collected on day 0 of AZD1222 vaccination. The receptors derive from an adult in good health.

The chain recombines TRBV5-6 with TRBJ2-2, with 8 positions matching TRBD1. Trimming removed 3 bases from V and 5 bases from J; junction bases left unmatched: 12. Germline CDR1 and CDR2: SGHDT and YYEEEE. The CDR3 has 17 residues. The CDR3 region is CASSSRTGRLRTGELFF. CDR3 sequence (DNA): TGTGCCAGCAGCTCGAGGACAGGGAGGTTGAGGACCGGGGAGCTGTTTTTT. The full variable domain, rest sourced from reference TRBV5-6 and TRBJ2-2, is DAGVTQSPTHLIKTRGQQVTLRCSPKSGHDTVSWYQQALGQGPQFIFQYYEEEERQRGNFPDRFSGHQFPNYSSELNVNALLLGDSALYLCASSSRTGRLRTGELFFGEGSRLTVL.

The chain carries TRBV5-8 and TRBJ1-6, with 7 bases lining up with TRBD1. The CDR3 spans 14 residues. Trimming cost V 1 base and J 9 bases; bases outside gene matches: 4. Germline V gene lookup returns CDR1 SGHTS and CDR2 YDEGEE. The CDR3 loop is CASSLRQGISPLHF. Written as DNA, the CDR3 is TGTGCCAGCAGCTTGAGACAGGGCATTTCACCCCTCCACTTT.

The V and J genes are TRBV7-9 and TRBJ2-3; possibly TRBD1 or TRBD2 for D (5 bases each). CDR1 and CDR2 from the germline V gene are SEHNR and FQNEAQ (reference sequence). V lost 5 bases, J lost 2 bases, and 17 bases lay in between. This CDR3 contains 16 residues. CDR3 bases: TGTGCCAGCAGCCCAAGAGGGGACGGGTACACAGATACGCAGTATTTT. It encodes CASSPRGDGYTDTQYF.

The rearrangement links TRBV19 to TRBJ1-1; perhaps TRBD1 as D (6 bases). Germline values: CDR1 LNHDA, CDR2 SQIVND (reference sequence). There are 12 residues in the CDR3. V was cut by 2 bases and J by 10 bases, with 11 bases left in between. CDR3 amino acids: CASSIPGVAAFF. The CDR3 nucleotides are TGTGCCAGTAGTATACCAGGGGTGGCAGCTTTCTTT.

The V and J genes are TRBV2 and TRBJ2-1; D is possibly TRBD1 (5 bases). The germline gives CDR1 SNHLY, CDR2 FYNNEI. The CDR3 is made up of 14 amino acids. V shed 2 bases and J shed 7 bases, with 12 bases lying between them. The CDR3 nucleotides read TGTGCCAGCAGTGAAAGCCCAGGGCGTAATGAGCAGTTCTTC. It specifies CASSESPGRNEQFF.

V is TRBV19 and J is TRBJ2-1; weak D call: TRBD2 (6 bases). The CDR3 is 13 amino acids. V was pared by 4 bases and J by 7 bases, with 11 bases between. The germline V gene has CDR1 LNHDA and CDR2 SQIVND (reference sequence). The DNA of the CDR3 is TGTGCCAGTAGTAACGGACTAACGAATGAGCAGTTCTTC. Translation gives CASSNGLTNEQFF. Full variable domain (missing parts from reference TRBV19 and TRBJ2-1): DGGITQSPKYLFRKEGQNVTLSCEQNLNHDAMYWYRQDPGQGLRLIYYSQIVNDFQKGDIAEGYSVSREKKESFPLTVTSAQKNPTAFYLCASSNGLTNEQFFGPGTRLTVL.